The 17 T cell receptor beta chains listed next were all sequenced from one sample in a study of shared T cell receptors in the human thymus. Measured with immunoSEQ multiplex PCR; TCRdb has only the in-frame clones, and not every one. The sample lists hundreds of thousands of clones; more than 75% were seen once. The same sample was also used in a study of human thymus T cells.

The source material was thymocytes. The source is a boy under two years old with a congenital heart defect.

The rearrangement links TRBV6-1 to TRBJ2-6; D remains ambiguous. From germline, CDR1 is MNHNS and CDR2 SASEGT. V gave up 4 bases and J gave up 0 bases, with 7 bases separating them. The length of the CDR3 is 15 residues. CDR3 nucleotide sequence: TGTGCCAGCAGTGGACAAAGCTCTGGGGCCAACGTCCTGACTTTC. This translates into CASSGQSSGANVLTF.

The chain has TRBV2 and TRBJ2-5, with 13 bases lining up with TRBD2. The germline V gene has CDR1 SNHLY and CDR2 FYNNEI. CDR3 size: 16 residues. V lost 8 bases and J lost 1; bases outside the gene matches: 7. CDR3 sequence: CASGGTSGNTQETQYF. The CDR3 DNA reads TGTGCCAGCGGAGGGACTAGCGGGAATACCCAAGAGACCCAGTACTTC.

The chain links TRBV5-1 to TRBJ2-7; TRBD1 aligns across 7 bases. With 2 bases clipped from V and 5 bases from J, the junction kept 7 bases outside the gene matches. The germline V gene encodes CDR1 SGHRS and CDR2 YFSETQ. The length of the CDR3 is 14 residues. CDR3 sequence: CASSFDRDTHEQYF. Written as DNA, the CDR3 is TGCGCCAGCAGCTTTGACAGGGATACCCACGAGCAGTACTTC.

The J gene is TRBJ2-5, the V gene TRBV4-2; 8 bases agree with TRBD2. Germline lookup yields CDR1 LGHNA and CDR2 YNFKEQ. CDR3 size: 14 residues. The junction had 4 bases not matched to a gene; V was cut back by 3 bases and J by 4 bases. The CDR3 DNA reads TGTGCCAGCAGCCAGGGACTAGTCACAGAGACCCAGTACTTC. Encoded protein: CASSQGLVTETQYF.

In nucleotides, the CDR3 is TGTGCCTGGAGTGAGCTCCCCCCGGGCACTGAAGCTTTCTTT. It specifies CAWSELPPGTEAFF. The chain uses TRBV30 and TRBJ1-1; no clear D. The CDR3 totals 14 residues. Germline CDR1 reads GTSNPN; CDR2 reads SVGIG (reference sequence). V lost 1 base and J 4 bases, leaving 13 bases between the germline ends.

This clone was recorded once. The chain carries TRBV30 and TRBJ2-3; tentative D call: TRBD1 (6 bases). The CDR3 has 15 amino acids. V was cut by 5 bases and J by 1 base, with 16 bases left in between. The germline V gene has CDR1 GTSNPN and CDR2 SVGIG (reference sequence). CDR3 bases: TGTGCCTGGGACCGGGACACCCGTGGCACAGATACGCAGTATTTT. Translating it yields CAWDRDTRGTDTQYF.

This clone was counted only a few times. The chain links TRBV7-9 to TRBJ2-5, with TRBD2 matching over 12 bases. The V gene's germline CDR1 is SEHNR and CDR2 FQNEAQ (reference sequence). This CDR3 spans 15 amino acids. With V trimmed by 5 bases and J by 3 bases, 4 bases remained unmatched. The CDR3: CASSARLAGEETQYF. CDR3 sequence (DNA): TGTGCCAGCAGCGCACGACTAGCGGGGGAAGAGACCCAGTACTTC.

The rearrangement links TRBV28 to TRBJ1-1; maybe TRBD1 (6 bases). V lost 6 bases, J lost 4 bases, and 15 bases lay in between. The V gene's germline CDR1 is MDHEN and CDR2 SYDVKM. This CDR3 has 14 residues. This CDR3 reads CASRTPTGRTEAFF. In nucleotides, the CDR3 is TGTGCCAGCAGGACCCCAACAGGGCGCACTGAAGCTTTCTTT.

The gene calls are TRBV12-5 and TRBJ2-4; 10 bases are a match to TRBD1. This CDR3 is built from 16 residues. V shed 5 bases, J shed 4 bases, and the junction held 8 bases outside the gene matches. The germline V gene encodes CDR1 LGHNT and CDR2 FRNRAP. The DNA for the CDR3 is TGTGCTAGTGGTACGACAGGGGGCGGGTCAAAAAACATTCAGTACTTC. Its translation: CASGTTGGGSKNIQYF.

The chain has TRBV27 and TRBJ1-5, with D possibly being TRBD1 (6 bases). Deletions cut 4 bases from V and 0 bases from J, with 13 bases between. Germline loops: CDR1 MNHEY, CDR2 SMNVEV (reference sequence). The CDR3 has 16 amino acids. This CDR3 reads CASSSTGRYSNQPQHF. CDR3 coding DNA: TGTGCCAGCAGTTCTACAGGGCGGTATAGCAATCAGCCCCAGCATTTT.

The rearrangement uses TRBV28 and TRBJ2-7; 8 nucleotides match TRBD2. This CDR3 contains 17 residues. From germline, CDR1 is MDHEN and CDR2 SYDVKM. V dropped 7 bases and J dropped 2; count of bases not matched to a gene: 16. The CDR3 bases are TGTGCCAGCAAAACGAGGACTACTAGCGGATTAACCTACGAGCAGTACTTC. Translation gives CASKTRTTSGLTYEQYF. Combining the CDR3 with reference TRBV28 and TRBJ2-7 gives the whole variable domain DVKVTQSSRYLVKRTGEKVFLECVQDMDHENMFWYRQDPGLGLRLIYFSYDVKMKEKGDIPEGYSVSREKKERFSLILESASTNQTSMYLCASKTRTTSGLTYEQYFGPGTRLTVT.

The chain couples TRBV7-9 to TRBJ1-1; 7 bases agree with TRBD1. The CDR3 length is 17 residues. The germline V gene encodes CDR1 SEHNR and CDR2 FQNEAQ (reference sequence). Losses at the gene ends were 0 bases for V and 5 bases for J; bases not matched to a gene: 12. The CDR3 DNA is TGTGCCAGCAGCTTAGCCCACCCAGGGGGTCAGAGGACTGAAGCTTTCTTT. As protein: CASSLAHPGGQRTEAFF.

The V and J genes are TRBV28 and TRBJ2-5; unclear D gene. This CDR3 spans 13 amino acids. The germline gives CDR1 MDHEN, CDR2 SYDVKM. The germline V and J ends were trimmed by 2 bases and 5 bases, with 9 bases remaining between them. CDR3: CASSLTWQETQYF. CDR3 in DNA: TGTGCCAGCAGTTTAACCTGGCAGGAGACCCAGTACTTC.

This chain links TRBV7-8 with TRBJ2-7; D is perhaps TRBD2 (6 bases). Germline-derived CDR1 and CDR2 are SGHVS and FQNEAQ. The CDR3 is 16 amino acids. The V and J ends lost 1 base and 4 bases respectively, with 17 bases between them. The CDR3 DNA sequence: TGTGCCAGCAGCTTAGTCCCGGCAGGGAGGCTGTACGAGCAGTACTTC. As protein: CASSLVPAGRLYEQYF. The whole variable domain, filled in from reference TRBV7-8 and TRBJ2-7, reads GAGVSQSPRYKVAKRGQDVALRCDPISGHVSLFWYQQALGQGPEFLTYFQNEAQLDKSGLPSDRFFAERPEGSVSTLKIQRTQQEDSAVYLCASSLVPAGRLYEQYFGPGTRLTVT.

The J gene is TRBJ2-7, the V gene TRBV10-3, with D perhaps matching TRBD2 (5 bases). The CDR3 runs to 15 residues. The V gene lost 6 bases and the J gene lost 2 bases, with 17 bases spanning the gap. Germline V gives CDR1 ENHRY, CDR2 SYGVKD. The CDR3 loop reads CAISPSGERTYEQYF. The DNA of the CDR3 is TGTGCCATCAGCCCCTCCGGGGAAAGAACCTACGAGCAGTACTTC.

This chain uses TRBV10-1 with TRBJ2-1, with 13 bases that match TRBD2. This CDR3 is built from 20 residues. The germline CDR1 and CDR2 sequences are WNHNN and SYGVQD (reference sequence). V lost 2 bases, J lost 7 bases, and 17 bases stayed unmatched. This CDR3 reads CASSEPPRAPGLAGMNEQFF. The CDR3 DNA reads TGCGCCAGCAGTGAGCCCCCCCGTGCACCGGGACTAGCGGGAATGAATGAGCAGTTCTTC.

The CDR3, as DNA: TGTGCCAGCAGCTTGGATCGTGTCTCTGGAAACACCATATATTTT. It translates to CASSLDRVSGNTIYF. V usage is TRBV5-6 and J usage is TRBJ1-3; no reliable D call. Germline lookup yields CDR1 SGHDT and CDR2 YYEEEE. Trimming stripped 0 bases from V and 0 bases from J, with 7 bases between. The CDR3 extends over 15 amino acids.